This paragraph covers one TCR beta chain sequence. The data are from a study of monozygotic twins with inflammatory bowel disease. The germline CDR1 and CDR2 sequences are SGHKS and YYEKEE (reference sequence). The CDR3 is 14 amino acids. TCRdb reprocessed the 5' RACE reads and reports one entry per CDR3 protein, with no DNA. The sample table sets out approximately 400,000 distinct CDR3 sequences. The gene calls are TRBV5-5 and TRBJ2-7; without DNA, the TCRdb call of TRBD2 cannot be checked. This clonotype was sampled from a human donor with ulcerative colitis or Crohn's disease, or a healthy co-twin of an affected twin (not recorded which). Sample: blood. Here the CDR3 reads CASSLGTSEREQYF.